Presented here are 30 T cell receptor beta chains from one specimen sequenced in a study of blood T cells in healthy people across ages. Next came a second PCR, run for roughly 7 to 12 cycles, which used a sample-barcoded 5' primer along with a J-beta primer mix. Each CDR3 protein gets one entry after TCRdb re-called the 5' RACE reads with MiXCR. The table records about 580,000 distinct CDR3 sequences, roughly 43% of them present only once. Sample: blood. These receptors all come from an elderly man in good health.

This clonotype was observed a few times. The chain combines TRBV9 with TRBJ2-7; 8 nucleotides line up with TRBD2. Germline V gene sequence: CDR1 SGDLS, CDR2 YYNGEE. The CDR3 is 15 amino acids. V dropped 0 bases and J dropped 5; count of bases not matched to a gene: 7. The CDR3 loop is CASSVGGREVHEQYF. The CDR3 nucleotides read TGTGCCAGCAGCGTAGGAGGGCGGGAGGTACACGAGCAGTACTTC. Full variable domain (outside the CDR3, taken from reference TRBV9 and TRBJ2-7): DSGVTQTPKHLITATGQRVTLRCSPRSGDLSVYWYQQSLDQGLQFLIQYYNGEERAKGNILERFSAQQFPDLHSELNLSSLELGDSALYFCASSVGGREVHEQYFGPGTRLTVT.

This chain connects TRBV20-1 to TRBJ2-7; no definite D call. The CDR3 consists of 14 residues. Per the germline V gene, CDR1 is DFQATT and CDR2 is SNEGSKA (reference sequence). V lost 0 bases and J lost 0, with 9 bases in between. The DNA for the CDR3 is TGCAGTGCTAGAGATCTCACACGCTCCTACGAGCAGTACTTC. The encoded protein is CSARDLTRSYEQYF.

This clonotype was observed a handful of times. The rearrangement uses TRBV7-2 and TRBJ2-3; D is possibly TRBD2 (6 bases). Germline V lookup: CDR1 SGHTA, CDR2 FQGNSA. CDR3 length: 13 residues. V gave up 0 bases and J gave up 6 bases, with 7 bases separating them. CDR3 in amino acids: CASSLARGDTQYF. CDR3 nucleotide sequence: TGTGCCAGCAGCTTAGCCCGGGGGGATACGCAGTATTTT.

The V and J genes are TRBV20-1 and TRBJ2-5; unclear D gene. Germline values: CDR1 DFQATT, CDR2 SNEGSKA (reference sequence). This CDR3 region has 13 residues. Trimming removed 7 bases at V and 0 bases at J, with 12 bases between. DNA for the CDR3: TGCAGTGTACCCCCGGAGTACCAAGAGACCCAGTACTTC. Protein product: CSVPPEYQETQYF.

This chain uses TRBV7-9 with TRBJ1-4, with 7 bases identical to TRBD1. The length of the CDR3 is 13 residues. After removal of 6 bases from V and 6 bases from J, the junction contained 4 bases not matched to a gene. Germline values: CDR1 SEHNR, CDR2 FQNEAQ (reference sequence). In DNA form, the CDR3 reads TGTGCCAGCAGGCAGGGGGGGTATGAAAAACTGTTTTTT. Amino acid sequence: CASRQGGYEKLFF. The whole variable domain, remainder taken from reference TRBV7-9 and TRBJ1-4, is DTGVSQNPRHKITKRGQNVTFRCDPISEHNRLYWYRQTLGQGPEFLTYFQNEAQLEKSRLLSDRFSAERPKGSFSTLEIQRTEQGDSAMYLCASRQGGYEKLFFGSGTQLSVL.

In DNA form, the CDR3 reads TGCAGTGCTAGACTAGCGGGGGGTCCAGATACGCAGTATTTT. Amino acid sequence: CSARLAGGPDTQYF. The chain joins TRBV20-1 to TRBJ2-3, with 11 bases lining up with TRBD2. The CDR3 length is 14 residues. The V gene end was trimmed by 2 bases and the J gene end by 4 bases; junction bases not matched to a gene: 2. The germline gives CDR1 DFQATT, CDR2 SNEGSKA (reference sequence).

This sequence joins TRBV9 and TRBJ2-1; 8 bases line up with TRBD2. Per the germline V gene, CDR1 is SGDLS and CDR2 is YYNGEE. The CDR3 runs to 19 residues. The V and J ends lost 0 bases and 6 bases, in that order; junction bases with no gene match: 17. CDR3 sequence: CASSVGPLRGAGVRNEQFF. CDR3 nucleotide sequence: TGTGCCAGCAGCGTAGGCCCCCTCCGAGGAGCGGGAGTTCGCAATGAGCAGTTCTTC.

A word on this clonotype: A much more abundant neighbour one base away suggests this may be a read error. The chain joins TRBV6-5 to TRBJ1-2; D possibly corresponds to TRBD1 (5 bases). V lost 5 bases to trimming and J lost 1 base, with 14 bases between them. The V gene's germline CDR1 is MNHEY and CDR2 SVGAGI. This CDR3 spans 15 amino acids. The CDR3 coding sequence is TGTGCCAGCAGTCGAGTGGGGGGGGGTAACTATGGCTACACCTTC. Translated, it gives CASSRVGGGNYGYTF.

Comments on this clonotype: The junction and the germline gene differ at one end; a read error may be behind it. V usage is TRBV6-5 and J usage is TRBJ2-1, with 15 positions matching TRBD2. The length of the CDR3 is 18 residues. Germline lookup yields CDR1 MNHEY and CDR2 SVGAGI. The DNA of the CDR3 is TGTGCCAACAGTTTATCATCAGGGACTAGCGGGAGGTTGTATGAGCAGTTCTTC. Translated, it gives CANSLSSGTSGRLYEQFF.

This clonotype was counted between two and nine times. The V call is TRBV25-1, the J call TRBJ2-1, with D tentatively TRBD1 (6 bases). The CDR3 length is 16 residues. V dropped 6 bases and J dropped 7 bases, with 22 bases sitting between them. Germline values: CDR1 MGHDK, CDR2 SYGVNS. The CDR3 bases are TGTGCCAGCAGGGCGGACAGTGGTATCGGTTTTAATGAGCAGTTCTTC. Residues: CASRADSGIGFNEQFF.

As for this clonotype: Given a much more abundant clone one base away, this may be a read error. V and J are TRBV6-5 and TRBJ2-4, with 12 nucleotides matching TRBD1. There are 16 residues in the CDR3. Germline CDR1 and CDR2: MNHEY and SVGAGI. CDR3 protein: CASSYSGQGAKNVQYF. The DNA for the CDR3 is TGTGCCAGCAGTTACTCGGGACAGGGGGCCAAAAACGTTCAGTACTTC.

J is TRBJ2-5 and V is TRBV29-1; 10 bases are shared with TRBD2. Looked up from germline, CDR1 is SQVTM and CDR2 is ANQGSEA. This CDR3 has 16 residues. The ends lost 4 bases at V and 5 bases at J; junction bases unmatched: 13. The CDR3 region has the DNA TGCAGCGTTGTTCCCAGGCTAGCGGGGGCCAGGGAGACCCAGTACTTC. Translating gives CSVVPRLAGARETQYF.

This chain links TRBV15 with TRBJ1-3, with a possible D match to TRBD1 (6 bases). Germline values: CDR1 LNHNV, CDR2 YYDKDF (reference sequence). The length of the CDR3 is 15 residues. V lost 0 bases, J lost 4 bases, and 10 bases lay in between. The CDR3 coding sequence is TGTGCCACCAGCAGAGATCCAGGGGAGGGAAACACCATATATTTT. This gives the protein CATSRDPGEGNTIYF.

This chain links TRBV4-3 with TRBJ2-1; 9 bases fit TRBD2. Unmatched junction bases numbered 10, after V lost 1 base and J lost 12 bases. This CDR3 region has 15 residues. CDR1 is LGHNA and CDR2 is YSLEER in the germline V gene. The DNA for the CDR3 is TGCGCCAGCAGCCAAGGTCTAGCGGGAAGCCGGGGGCAGTTCTTC. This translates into CASSQGLAGSRGQFF.

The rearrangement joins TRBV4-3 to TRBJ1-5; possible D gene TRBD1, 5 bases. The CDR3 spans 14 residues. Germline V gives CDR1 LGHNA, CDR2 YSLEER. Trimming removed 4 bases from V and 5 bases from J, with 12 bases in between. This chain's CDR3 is CASSRGLGDQPQHF. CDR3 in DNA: TGCGCCAGCAGCCGGGGACTGGGAGATCAGCCCCAGCATTTT.

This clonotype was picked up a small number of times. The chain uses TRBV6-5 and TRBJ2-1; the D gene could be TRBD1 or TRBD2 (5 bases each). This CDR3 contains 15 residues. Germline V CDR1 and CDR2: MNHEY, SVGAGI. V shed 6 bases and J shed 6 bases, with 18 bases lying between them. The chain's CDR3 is CASRTGRRPGNEQFF. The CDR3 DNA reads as TGTGCCAGCAGGACGGGACGCCGTCCCGGCAATGAGCAGTTCTTC.

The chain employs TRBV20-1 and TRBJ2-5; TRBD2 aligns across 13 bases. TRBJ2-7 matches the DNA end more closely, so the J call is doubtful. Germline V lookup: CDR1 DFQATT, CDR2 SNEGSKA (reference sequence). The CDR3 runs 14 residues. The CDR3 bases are TGCAGTGCTAGCACTAGCGGGGGGGCCTACGAGCAGTACTTC. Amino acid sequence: CSASTSGGAYEQYF.

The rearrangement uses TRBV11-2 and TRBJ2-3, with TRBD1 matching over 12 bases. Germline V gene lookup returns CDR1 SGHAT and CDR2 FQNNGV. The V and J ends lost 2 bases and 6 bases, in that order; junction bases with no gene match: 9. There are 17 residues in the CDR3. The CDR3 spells CASSLFPGQGAWDTQYF. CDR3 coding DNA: TGTGCCAGCAGCTTATTTCCGGGACAGGGGGCTTGGGATACGCAGTATTTT. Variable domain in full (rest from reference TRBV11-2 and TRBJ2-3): EAGVAQSPRYKIIEKRQSVAFWCNPISGHATLYWYQQILGQGPKLLIQFQNNGVVDDSQLPKDRFSAERLKGVDSTLKIQPAKLEDSAVYLCASSLFPGQGAWDTQYFGPGTRLTVL.

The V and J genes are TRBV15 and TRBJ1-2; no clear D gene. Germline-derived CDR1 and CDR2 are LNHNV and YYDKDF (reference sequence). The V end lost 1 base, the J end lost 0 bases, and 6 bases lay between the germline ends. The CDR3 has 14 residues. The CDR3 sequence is CATSRGEPNYGYTF. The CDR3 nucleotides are TGTGCCACCAGCAGAGGGGAACCTAACTATGGCTACACCTTC.

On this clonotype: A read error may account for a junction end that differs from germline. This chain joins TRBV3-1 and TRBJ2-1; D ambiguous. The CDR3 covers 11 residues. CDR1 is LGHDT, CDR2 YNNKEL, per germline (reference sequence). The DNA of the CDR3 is TGTACCAGCAGCCAAGGCAATGAGCAGTTCTTC. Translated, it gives CTSSQGNEQFF.

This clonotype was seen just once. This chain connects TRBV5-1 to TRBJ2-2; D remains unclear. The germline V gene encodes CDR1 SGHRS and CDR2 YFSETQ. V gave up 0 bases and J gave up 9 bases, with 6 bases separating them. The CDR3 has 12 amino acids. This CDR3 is CASSLGVRELFF. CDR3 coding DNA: TGCGCCAGCAGCTTGGGAGTCCGGGAGCTGTTTTTT.

CDR3: CASSPTSGCGQFF. The CDR3 nucleotides read TGTGCCAGCAGCCCGACTAGCGGGTGCGGGCAGTTCTTC. This chain uses TRBV11-2 with TRBJ2-1; 10 bases fit TRBD2. Germline-derived CDR1 and CDR2 are SGHAT and FQNNGV. V trimming: 5 bases; J trimming: 12 bases; junction bases outside the gene matches: 7. The CDR3 loop spans 13 amino acids.

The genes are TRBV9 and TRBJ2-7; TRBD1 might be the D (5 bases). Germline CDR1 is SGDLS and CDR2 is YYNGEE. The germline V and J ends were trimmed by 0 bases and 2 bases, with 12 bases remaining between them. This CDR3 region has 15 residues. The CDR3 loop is CASSVGGQGTYEQYF. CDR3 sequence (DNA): TGTGCCAGCAGCGTAGGTGGCCAGGGAACCTACGAGCAGTACTTC.

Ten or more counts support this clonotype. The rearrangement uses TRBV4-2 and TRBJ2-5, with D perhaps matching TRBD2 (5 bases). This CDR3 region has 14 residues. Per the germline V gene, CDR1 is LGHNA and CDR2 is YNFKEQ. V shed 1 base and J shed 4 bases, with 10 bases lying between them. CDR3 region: CASSQVRGGETQYF. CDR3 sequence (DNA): TGTGCCAGCAGCCAAGTACGAGGAGGAGAGACCCAGTACTTC.

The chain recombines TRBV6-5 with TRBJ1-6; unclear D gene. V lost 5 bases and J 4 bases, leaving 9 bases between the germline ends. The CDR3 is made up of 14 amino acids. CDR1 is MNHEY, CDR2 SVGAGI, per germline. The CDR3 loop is CASSLLTYNSPLHF. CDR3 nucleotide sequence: TGTGCCAGCAGTCTGCTTACTTATAATTCACCCCTCCACTTT.

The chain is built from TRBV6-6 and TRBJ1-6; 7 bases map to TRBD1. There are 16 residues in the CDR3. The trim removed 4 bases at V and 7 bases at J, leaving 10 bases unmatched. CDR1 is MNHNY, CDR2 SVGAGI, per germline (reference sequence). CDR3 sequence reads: CASSSFSGTDNSPLHF. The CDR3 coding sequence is TGTGCCAGCAGTTCCTTCTCCGGGACAGACAATTCACCCCTCCACTTT.

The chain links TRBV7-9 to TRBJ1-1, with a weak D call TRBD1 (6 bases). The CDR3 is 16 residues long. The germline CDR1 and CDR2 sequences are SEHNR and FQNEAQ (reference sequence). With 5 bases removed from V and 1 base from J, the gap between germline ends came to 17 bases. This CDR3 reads CASSPRGGPPNTEAFF. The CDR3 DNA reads TGTGCCAGCAGCCCCCGCGGGGGGCCCCCGAACACTGAAGCTTTCTTT.

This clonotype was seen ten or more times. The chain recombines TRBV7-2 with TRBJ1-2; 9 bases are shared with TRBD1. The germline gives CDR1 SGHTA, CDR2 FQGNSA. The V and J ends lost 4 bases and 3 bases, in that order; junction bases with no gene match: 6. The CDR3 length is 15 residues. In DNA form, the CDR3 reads TGTGCCAGCAGCTCCCGGGACAGGGCTCACTATGGCTACACCTTC. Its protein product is CASSSRDRAHYGYTF.

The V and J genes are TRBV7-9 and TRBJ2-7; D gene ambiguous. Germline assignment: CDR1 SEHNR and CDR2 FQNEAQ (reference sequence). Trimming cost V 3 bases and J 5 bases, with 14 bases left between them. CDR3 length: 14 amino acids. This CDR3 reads CASSFDLQYHEQYF. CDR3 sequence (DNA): TGTGCCAGCAGCTTCGATCTACAATATCACGAGCAGTACTTC. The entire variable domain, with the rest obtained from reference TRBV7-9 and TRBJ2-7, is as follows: DTGVSQNPRHKITKRGQNVTFRCDPISEHNRLYWYRQTLGQGPEFLTYFQNEAQLEKSRLLSDRFSAERPKGSFSTLEIQRTEQGDSAMYLCASSFDLQYHEQYFGPGTRLTVT.

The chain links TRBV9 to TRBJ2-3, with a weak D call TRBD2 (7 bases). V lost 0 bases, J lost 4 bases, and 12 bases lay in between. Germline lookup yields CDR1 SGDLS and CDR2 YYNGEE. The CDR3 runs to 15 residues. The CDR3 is CASSVGGEGADTQYF. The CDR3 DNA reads TGTGCCAGCAGCGTAGGGGGGGAGGGGGCAGATACGCAGTATTTT. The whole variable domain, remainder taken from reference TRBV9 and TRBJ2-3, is DSGVTQTPKHLITATGQRVTLRCSPRSGDLSVYWYQQSLDQGLQFLIQYYNGEERAKGNILERFSAQQFPDLHSELNLSSLELGDSALYFCASSVGGEGADTQYFGPGTRLTVL.